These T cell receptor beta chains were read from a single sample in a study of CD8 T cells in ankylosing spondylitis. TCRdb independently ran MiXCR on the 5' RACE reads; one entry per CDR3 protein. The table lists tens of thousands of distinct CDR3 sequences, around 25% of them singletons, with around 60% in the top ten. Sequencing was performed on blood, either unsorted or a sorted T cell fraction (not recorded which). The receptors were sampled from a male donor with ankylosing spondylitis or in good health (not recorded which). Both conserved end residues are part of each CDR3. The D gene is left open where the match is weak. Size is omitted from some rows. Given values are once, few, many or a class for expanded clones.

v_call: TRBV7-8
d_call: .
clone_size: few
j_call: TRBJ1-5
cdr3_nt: TGTGCCAGCAGCCCCTATTGGGGGCAGGGAATAAACAATCAGCCCCAGCATTTT
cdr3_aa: CASSPYWGQGINNQPQHF

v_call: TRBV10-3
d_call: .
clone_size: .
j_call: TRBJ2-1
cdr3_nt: TGTGCCATCAGCCAGGACACTAACAATGAGCAGTTCTTC
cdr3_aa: CAISQDTNNEQFF

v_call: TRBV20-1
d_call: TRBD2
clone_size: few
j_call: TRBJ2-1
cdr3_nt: TGCAGTGCTAGAGATCTAGGACTAGCGGGAGGCGGGGATGAGCAGTTCTTC
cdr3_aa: CSARDLGLAGGGDEQFF

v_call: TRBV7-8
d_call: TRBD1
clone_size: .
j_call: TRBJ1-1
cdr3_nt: TGTGCCAGCAGCTTATGGAGGGGGACAGGAGGGACTGAAGCTTTCTTT
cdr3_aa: CASSLWRGTGGTEAFF

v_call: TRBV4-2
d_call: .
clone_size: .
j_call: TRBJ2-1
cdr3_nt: TGTGCCAGCAGCCAAGCAGCCAGGACCAATGAGCAGTTCTTC
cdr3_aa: CASSQAARTNEQFF

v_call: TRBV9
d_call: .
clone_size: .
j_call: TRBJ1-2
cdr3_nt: TGTGCCAGCAGCGTAGTTGCCAGCTCTAACTATGGCTACACCTTC
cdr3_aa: CASSVVASSNYGYTF

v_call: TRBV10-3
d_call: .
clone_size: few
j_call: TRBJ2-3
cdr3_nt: TGTGCCATCGGAACGGCCGATACGCAGTATTTT
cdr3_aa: CAIGTADTQYF

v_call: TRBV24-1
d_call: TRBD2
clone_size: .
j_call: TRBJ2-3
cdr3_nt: TGTGCCACCAGTGATCAAACTAGCGGGGGCAGCACAGATACGCAGTATTTT
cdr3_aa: CATSDQTSGGSTDTQYF

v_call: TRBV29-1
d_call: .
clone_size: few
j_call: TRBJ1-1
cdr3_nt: TGCAGCGGGCGACAGGAGATGAACACTGAAGCTTTCTTT
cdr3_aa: CSGRQEMNTEAFF

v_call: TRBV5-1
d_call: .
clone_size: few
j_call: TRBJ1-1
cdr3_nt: TGCGCCAGCAGCTTGACAGAGGACACTGAAGCTTTCTTT
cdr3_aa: CASSLTEDTEAFF

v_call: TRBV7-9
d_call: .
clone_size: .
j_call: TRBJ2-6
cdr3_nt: TGTGCCAGCAGCATTTACACAAGCCCAGGGGCCAACGTCCTGACTTTC
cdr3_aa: CASSIYTSPGANVLTF

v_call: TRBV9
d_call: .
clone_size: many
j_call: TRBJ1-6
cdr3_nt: TGTGCCAGCAGCGTAGGACAGGCTGGGAATTCACCCCTCCACTTT
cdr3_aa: CASSVGQAGNSPLHF

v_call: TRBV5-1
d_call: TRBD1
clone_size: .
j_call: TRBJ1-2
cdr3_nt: TGCGCCAGCAGCCCCACACAGGGGAACTATGGCTACACCTTC
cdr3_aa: CASSPTQGNYGYTF

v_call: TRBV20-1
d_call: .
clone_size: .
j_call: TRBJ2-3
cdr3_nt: TGCAGTGCTAGTCTCGCGGCCACAGATACGCAGTATTTT
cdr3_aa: CSASLAATDTQYF

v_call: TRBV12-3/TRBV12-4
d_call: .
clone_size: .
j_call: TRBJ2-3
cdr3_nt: TGTGCCAGCTCCCTTGGCGGTCGCACAGATACGCAGTATTTT
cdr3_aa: CASSLGGRTDTQYF

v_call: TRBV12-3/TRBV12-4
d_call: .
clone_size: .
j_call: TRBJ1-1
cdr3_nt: TGTGCCAGCAGTTTATTTTTGGAGGAAGCTTTCTTT
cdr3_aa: CASSLFLEEAFF

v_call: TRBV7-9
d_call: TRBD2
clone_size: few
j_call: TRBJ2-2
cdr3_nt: TGTGCCAGCAGCTTACTTACTAGCGGGCCGAACACCGGGGAGCTGTTTTTT
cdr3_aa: CASSLLTSGPNTGELFF

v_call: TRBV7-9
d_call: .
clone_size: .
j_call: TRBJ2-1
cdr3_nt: TGTGCCAGCAGCTTAGTGGCAGATCGGGAGCAGTTCTTC
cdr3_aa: CASSLVADREQFF

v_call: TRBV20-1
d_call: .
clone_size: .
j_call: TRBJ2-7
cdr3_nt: TGCAGTGCTAGGTTGGGCACAGGATACGAGCAGTACTTC
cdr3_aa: CSARLGTGYEQYF

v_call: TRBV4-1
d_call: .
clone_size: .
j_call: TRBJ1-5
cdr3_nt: TGCGCCAGCAGCGGCCAGGGGAGCAATCAGCCCCAGCATTTT
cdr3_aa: CASSGQGSNQPQHF

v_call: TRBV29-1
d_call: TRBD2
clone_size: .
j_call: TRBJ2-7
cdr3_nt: TGCAGCGCGTCGCAAGGGACTACAACCTACGAGCAGTACTTC
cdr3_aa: CSASQGTTTYEQYF

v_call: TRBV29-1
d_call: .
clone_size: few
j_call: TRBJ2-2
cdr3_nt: TGCAGCGTTAGGGGTTCCGGGGAGCTGTTTTTT
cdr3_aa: CSVRGSGELFF

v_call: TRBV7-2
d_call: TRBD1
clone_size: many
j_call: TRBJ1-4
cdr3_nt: TGTGCCAGCAGCAGAGAGGACAGGACCCCTTCTTTT
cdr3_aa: CASSREDRTPSF

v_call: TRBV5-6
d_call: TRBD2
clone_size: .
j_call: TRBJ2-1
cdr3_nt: TGTGCCAGCAGCTTAGCGGGAGGAACGAGGGTCTTC
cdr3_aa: CASSLAGGTRVF

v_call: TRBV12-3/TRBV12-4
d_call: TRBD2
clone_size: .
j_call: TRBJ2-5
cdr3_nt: TGTGCCAGCAAGGCAAGCGGGAGTCAAGACCAGTACTTC
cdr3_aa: CASKASGSQDQYF

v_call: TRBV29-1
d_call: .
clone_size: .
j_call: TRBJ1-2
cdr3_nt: TGCAGCGTTGAGGTCGCCAGGGGAGATGGCTACACCTTC
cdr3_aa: CSVEVARGDGYTF

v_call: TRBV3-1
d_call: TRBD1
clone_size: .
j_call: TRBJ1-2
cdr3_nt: TGTGCCAGCAGGCCAGCCGGGACAGGGAAAGGCTACACCTTC
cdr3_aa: CASRPAGTGKGYTF

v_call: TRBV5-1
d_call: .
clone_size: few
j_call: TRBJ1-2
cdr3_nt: TGCGCCAGCACGTCGGGCGGAGGGAACTATGGCTACACCTTC
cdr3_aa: CASTSGGGNYGYTF

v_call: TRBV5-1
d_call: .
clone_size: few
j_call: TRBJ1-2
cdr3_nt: TGCGCCAGCAAATCTCTAGGTTCCGGATCGTATGGCTACACCTTC
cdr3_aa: CASKSLGSGSYGYTF

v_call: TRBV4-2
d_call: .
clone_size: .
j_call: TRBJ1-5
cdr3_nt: TGTGCCAGCAGCCCCGGGTGGACTGATAATCAGCCCCAGCATTTT
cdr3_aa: CASSPGWTDNQPQHF

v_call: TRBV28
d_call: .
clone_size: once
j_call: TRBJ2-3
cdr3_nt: TGTGCCAGCAGCGAACTACAGGGACCCACAGATACGCAGTATTTT
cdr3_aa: CASSELQGPTDTQYF

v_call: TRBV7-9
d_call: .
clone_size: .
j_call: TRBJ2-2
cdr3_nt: TGTGCCAGCAGCGCCGGGACTCCTTCGGCCGGGGAGCTGTTTTTT
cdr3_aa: CASSAGTPSAGELFF

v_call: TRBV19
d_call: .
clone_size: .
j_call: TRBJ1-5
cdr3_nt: TGTGCCGCTTCCTGGGCAGCCGATAGCAATCAGCCCCAGCATTTT
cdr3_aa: CAASWAADSNQPQHF

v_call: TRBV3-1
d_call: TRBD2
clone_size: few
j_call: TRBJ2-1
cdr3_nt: TGTGCCAGCAGCCAAGTGCCGCCTAGCGGGGGGACTGAGCAGTTCTTC
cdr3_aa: CASSQVPPSGGTEQFF

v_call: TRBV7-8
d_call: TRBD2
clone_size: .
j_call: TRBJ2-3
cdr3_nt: TGTGCCAGCAGCTTAGCGGCGCGGGGAGGGAACACAGATACGCAGTATTTT
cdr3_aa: CASSLAARGGNTDTQYF